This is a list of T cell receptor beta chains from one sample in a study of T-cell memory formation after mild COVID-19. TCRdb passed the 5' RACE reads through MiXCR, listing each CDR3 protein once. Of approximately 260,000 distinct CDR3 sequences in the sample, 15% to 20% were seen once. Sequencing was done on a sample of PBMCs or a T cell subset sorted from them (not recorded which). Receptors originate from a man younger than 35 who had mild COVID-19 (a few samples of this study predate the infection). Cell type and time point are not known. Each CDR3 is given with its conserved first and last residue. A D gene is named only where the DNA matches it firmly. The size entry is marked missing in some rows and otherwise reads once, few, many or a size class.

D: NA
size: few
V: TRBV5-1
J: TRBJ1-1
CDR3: CASSSALNTEAFF
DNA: TGCGCCAGCAGCTCAGCGTTGAACACTGAAGCTTTCTTT

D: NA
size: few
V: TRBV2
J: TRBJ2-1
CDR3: CASSRTPNQDQGHNEQFF
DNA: TGTGCCAGCAGTAGAACGCCTAATCAGGATCAGGGGCACAATGAGCAGTTCTTC

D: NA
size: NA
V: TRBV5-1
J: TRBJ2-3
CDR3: CASSLDGRGTDTQYF
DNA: TGCGCCAGCAGCTTGGACGGACGTGGCACAGATACGCAGTATTTT

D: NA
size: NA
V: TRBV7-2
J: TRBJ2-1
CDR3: CASRLGAQNEQFF
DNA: TGTGCCAGCAGACTCGGGGCTCAGAATGAGCAGTTCTTC

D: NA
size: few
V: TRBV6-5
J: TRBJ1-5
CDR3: CASSYSGHLDQPQHF
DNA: TGTGCCAGCAGTTACTCGGGACATCTGGATCAGCCCCAGCATTTT

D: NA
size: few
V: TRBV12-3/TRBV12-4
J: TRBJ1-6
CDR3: CASSTRQWNSPLHF
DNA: TGTGCCAGCAGTACGCGACAGTGGAATTCACCCCTCCACTTT

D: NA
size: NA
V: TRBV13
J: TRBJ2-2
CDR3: CASSFISPGELFF
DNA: TGTGCCAGCAGCTTCATAAGTCCCGGGGAGCTGTTTTTT

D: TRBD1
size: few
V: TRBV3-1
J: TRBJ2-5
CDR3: CASSQAARGETQYF
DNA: TGTGCCAGCAGCCAAGCGGCCAGGGGGGAGACCCAGTACTTC

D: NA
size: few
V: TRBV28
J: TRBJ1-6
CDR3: CASSLGGIGSPLHF
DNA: TGTGCCAGCAGTTTGGGGGGCATTGGATCACCCCTCCACTTT

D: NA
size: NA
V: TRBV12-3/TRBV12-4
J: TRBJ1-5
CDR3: CASTLTGNQPQHF
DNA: TGTGCCAGCACCCTAACAGGAAATCAGCCCCAGCATTTT

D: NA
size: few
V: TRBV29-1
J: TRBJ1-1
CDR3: CSVGRGQTNTEAFF
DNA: TGCAGCGTTGGGCGAGGACAGACGAACACTGAAGCTTTCTTT

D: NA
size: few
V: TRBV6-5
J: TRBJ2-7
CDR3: CASSYRRGSYEQYF
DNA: TGTGCCAGCAGTTACAGACGGGGATCCTACGAGCAGTACTTC

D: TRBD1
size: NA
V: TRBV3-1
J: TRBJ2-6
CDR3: CASSLRTGRAGANVLTF
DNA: TGTGCCAGCAGCCTTAGGACAGGGCGGGCCGGGGCCAACGTCCTGACTTTC

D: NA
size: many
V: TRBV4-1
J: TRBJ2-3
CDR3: CASSGGAGDTQYF
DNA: TGCGCCAGCAGCGGGGGCGCAGGGGATACGCAGTATTTT

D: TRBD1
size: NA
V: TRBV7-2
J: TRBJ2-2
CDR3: CASSLGTGISGELFF
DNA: TGTGCCAGCAGCTTAGGGACAGGGATCAGCGGGGAGCTGTTTTTT

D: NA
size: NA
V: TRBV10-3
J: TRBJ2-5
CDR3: CAISNPQETQYF
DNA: TGTGCCATCAGTAACCCGCAAGAGACCCAGTACTTC

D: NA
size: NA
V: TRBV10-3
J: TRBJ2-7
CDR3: CAISESARDEQYF
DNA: TGTGCCATCAGTGAGTCGGCCAGGGACGAGCAGTACTTC

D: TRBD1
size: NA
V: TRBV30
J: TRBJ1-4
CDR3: CAWSDRGLNEKLFF
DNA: TGTGCCTGGAGTGACAGGGGGTTGAATGAAAAACTGTTTTTT

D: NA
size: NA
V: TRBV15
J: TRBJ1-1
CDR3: CATSSRGNTEAFF
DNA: TGTGCCACCAGCAGCCGGGGGAACACTGAAGCTTTCTTT

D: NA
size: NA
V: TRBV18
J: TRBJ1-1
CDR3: CASSPRLTAGTEAFF
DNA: TGTGCCAGCTCACCACGTCTAACTGCTGGCACTGAAGCTTTCTTT

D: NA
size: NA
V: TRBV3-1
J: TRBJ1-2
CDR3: CASSQESTGALNYGYTF
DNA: TGTGCCAGCAGCCAAGAATCAACGGGGGCCCTTAACTATGGCTACACCTTC

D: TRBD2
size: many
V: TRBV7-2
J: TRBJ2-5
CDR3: CASSSGLALETQYF
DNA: TGTGCCAGCAGCTCGGGACTAGCGTTAGAGACCCAGTACTTC

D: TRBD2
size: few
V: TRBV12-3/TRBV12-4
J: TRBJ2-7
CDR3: CASSSPEAGQYEQYF
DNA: TGTGCCAGCAGCTCCCCAGAAGCGGGGCAGTACGAGCAGTACTTC

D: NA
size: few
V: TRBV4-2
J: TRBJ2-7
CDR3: CASSQEGQGSYYEQYF
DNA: TGTGCCAGCAGCCAAGAAGGCCAGGGAAGCTACTACGAGCAGTACTTC

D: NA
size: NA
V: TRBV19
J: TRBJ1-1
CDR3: CASSFRTGSEAFF
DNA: TGTGCCAGTAGTTTCCGAACAGGTTCTGAAGCTTTCTTT

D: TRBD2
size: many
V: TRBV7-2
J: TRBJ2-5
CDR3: CASRLAGEETQYF
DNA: TGTGCCAGCAGACTAGCGGGGGAAGAGACCCAGTACTTC

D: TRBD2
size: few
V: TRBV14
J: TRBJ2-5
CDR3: CASSQDWASGGLQETQYF
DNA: TGTGCCAGCAGCCAAGATTGGGCTAGCGGGGGCCTCCAGGAGACCCAGTACTTC

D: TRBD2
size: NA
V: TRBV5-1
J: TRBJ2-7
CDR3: CASSRTSGNYEQYF
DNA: TGCGCCAGCAGCCGGACTAGCGGGAACTACGAGCAGTACTTC

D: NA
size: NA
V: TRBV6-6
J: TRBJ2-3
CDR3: CASTQADTQYF
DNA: TGTGCCAGCACGCAGGCAGATACGCAGTATTTT

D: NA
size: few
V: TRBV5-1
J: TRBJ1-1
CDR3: CASSQVYREAEAFF
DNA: TGCGCCAGCAGCCAAGTTTACAGGGAAGCTGAAGCTTTCTTT

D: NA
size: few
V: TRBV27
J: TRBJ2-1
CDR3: CASSLGARQTYNEQFF
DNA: TGTGCCAGCAGTTTGGGGGCCAGACAGACTTACAATGAGCAGTTCTTC

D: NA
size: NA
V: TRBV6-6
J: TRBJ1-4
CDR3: CASSVATTNEKLFF
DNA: TGTGCCAGCAGTGTCGCAACAACTAATGAAAAACTGTTTTTT

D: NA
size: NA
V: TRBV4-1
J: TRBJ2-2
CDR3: CASSQPAATGELFF
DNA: TGCGCCAGCAGCCAACCGGCAGCCACCGGGGAGCTGTTTTTT

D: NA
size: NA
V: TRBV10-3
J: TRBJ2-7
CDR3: CAISDANSVYEQYF
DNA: TGTGCCATCAGTGACGCCAATAGCGTCTACGAGCAGTACTTC

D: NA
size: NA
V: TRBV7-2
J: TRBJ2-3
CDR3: CASSFYSDTQYF
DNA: TGTGCCAGCAGCTTCTATTCAGATACGCAGTATTTT

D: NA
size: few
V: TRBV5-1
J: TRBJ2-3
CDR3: CASSYRAGLITDTQYF
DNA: TGCGCCAGCAGTTATCGTGCGGGCCTAATCACAGATACGCAGTATTTT

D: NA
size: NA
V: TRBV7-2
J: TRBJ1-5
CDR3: CASSRFGRGVSNQPQHF
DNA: TGTGCCAGCAGCCGCTTTGGGCGGGGGGTTAGCAATCAGCCCCAGCATTTT

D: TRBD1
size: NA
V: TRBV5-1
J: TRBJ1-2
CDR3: CASSLAQGPDYGYTF
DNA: TGCGCCAGCAGCTTGGCACAGGGGCCTGACTATGGCTACACCTTC

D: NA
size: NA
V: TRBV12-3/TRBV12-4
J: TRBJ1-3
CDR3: CASSFKSSGNTIYF
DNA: TGTGCCAGCAGTTTTAAGAGCTCTGGAAACACCATATATTTT